This note documents a single T cell receptor (beta chain) sequence. Its antigen is currently not known. Base qualities are not at hand, and no much larger clone is one base apart. The collaborating institutions used their own protocols to collect whole blood in K2EDTA tubes. For TCRbeta analysis, collaborators shipped samples as frozen whole blood, isolated PBMCs, or DNA extracted from either of those sample types. Taken from the germline V gene, the CDR1 and CDR2 loops are SGDLS and YYNGEE. V was cut back by 2 bases and J by 0 bases, leaving a gap of 9 bases between them. The CDR3 has 15 amino acids, counting the end cysteine and phenylalanine. Only the CDR3 DNA stays, 45 bases, in frame from base 1. This record belongs to a study of blood T cell repertoires in COVID-19 (dated by TCRdb to the early 2020s). Some background on the complete study: Samples covering the acute and convalescent phases of COVID-19 were provided by collaborators in the United States, Italy and Spain. Nearly every sample came with metadata listing a de-identified subject ID, COVID-19 status, age in years and sex. Samples were obtained from the ongoing ImmuneRACE study (first 160 participants) and from 1,000 to 1,500 subjects provided by 6 global collaborators. Where available, HLA class I and class II types were obtained from metadata supplied by the sample provider rather than from assay-based typing. The repertoires were released in a freely available public database meant as a resource for research on the immune response to SARS-CoV-2. The prospective study material was composed of cDNA or gDNA derived from T cells, B-cell-depleted T cells, or PBMCs. Subjects who had been exposed to COVID-19, were actively infected with it, or had recovered from it provided the deeply sampled blood TCRbeta repertoires that made up the dataset.

General study outcomes and caveats: How much clinical and demographic metadata was included differed by source and by participant, and the metadata was provided uncurated.

TCRbeta CDR3 regions were amplified from genomic DNA by means of the immunoSEQ Assay, a bias-controlled multiplex PCR. In the authors' own workflow: Nucleated cell counts per sample were estimated from amplification of reference gene primers within the assay. To quantify the absolute abundance of each unique TCRbeta CDR3 rearrangement, sequence reads were collapsed and filtered. For each sample, productive Simpson clonality was calculated as the square root of Simpson's diversity index over productive rearrangements. TCRdb mirrors the immuneACCESS table, restricted to in-frame sequences. Some clones are absent from its copies; in checked studies, under half trace to an unresolved V gene, and the reason for the others is unknown. That table is the source of V, J and clone size, and D and trimming were worked out from the DNA. The sample table holds around 30,000 clones, of which about 92% were seen once. Around 2.4% of the sample goes to the ten largest clones.

The receptor was isolated from a middle-aged man with active COVID-19. The chain joins TRBV9 to TRBJ1-3; no D segment can be confidently identified. Sequencing was performed on peripheral blood. Here is the DNA: TGTGCCAGCAGCGTTGGGAGCGTCTCTGGAAACACCATATATTTT. The resulting protein is CASSVGSVSGNTIYF.